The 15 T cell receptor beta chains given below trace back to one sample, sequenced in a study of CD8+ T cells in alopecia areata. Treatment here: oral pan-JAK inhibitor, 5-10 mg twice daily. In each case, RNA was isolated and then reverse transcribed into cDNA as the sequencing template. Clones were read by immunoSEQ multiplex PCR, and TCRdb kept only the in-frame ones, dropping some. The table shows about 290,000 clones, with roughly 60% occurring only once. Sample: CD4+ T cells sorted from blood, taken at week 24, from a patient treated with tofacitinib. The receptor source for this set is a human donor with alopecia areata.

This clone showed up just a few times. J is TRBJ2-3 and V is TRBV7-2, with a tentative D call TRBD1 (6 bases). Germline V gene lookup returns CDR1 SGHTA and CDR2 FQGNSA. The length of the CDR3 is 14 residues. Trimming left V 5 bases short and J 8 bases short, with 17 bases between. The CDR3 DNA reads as TGTGCCAGCAGCGGCAGGGGTCTCCGGGGTACGCAGTATTTT. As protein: CASSGRGLRGTQYF. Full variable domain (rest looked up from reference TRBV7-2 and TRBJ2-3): GAGVSQSPSNKVTEKGKDVELRCDPISGHTALYWYRQSLGQGLEFLIYFQGNSAPDKSGLPSDRFSAERTGGSVSTLTIQRTQQEDSAVYLCASSGRGLRGTQYFGPGTRLTVL.

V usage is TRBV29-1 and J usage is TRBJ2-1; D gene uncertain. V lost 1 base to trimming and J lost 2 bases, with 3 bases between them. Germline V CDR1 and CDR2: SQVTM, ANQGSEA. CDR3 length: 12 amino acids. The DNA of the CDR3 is TGCAGCGTTGAAGGGCCCTACAATGAGCAGTTCTTC. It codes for CSVEGPYNEQFF.

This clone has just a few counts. In DNA, the CDR3 is TGCAGCGTTACCCCGGACGGAAACAATCAGCCCCAGCATTTT. Protein product: CSVTPDGNNQPQHF. The chain joins TRBV29-1 to TRBJ1-5, with D uncertain. CDR1 is SQVTM, CDR2 ANQGSEA, per germline. V gave up 5 bases and J gave up 3 bases, with 14 bases separating them. The CDR3 loop spans 14 amino acids.

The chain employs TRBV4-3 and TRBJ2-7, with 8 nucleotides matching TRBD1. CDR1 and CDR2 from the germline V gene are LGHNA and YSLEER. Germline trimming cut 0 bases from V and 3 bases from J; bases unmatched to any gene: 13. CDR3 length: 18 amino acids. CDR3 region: CASSQDRGGQVGFYEQYF. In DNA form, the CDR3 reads TGCGCCAGCAGCCAAGATAGAGGGGGACAGGTGGGCTTCTACGAGCAGTACTTC.

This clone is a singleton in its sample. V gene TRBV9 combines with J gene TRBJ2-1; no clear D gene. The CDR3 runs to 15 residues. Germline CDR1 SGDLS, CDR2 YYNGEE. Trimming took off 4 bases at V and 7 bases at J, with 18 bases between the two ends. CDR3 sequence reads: CASSSYQVSTNEQFF. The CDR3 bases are TGTGCCAGCAGCTCCTATCAGGTCTCCACTAATGAGCAGTTCTTC.

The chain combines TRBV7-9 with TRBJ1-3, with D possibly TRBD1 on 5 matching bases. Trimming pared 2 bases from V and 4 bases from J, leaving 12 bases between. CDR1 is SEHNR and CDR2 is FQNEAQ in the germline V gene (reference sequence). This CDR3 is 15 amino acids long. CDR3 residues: CASSLMVRAGNTIYF. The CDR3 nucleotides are TGTGCCAGCAGCTTAATGGTCAGGGCAGGAAACACCATATATTTT.

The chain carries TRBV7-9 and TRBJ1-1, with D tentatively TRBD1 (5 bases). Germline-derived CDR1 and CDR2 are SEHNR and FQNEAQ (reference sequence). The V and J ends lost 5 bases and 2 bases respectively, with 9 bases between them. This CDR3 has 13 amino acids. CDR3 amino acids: CASSQGFNTEAFF. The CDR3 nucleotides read TGTGCCAGCAGCCAGGGATTCAACACTGAAGCTTTCTTT. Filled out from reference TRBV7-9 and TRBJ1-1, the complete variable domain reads DTGVSQNPRHKITKRGQNVTFRCDPISEHNRLYWYRQTLGQGPEFLTYFQNEAQLEKSRLLSDRFSAERPKGSFSTLEIQRTEQGDSAMYLCASSQGFNTEAFFGQGTRLTVV.

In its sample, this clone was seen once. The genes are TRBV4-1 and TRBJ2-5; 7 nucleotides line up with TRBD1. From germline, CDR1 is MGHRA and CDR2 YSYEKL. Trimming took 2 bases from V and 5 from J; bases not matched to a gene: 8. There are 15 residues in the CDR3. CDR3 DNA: TGCGCCAGCAGCCAACCTGACAGGGACATGGAGACCCAGTACTTC. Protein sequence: CASSQPDRDMETQYF.

CDR3 loop: CSVDLSGASYEQYF. As DNA, the CDR3 is TGCAGCGTGGACCTTAGCGGGGCTTCCTACGAGCAGTACTTC. The chain joins TRBV29-1 to TRBJ2-7, with 8 bases aligning to TRBD2. Germline values: CDR1 SQVTM, CDR2 ANQGSEA. The trim removed 6 bases at V and 1 base at J, leaving 8 bases unmatched. CDR3 length: 14 residues.

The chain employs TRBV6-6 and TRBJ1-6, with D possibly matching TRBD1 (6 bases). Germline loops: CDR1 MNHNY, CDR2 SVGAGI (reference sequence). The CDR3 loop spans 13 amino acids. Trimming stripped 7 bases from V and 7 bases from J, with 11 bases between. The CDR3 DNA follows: TGTGCCAGCATAGCAGGGGAGAATTCACCCCTCCACTTT. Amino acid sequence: CASIAGENSPLHF.

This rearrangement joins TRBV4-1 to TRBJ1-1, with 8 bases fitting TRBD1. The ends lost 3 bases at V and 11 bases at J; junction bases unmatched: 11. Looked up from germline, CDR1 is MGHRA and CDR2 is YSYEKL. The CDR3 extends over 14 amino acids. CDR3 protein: CASSHYGQGKGAFF. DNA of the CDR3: TGCGCCAGCAGCCATTACGGACAGGGTAAAGGGGCTTTCTTT.

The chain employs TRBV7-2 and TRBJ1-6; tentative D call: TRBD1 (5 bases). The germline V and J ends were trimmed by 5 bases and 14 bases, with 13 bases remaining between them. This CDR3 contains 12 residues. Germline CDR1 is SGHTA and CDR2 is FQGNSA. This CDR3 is CASSPDSRTLHF. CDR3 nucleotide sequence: TGTGCCAGCAGCCCCGACAGCCGCACCCTCCACTTT. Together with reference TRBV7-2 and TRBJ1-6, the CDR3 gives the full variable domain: GAGVSQSPSNKVTEKGKDVELRCDPISGHTALYWYRQSLGQGLEFLIYFQGNSAPDKSGLPSDRFSAERTGGSVSTLTIQRTQQEDSAVYLCASSPDSRTLHFGNGTRLTVT.

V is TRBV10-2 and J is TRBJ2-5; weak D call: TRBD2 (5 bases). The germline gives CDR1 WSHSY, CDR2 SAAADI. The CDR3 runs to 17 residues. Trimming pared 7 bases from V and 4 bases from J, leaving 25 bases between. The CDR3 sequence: CASMFNTGAGKGETQYF. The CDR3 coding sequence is TGCGCCAGCATGTTCAACACCGGCGCCGGGAAGGGAGAGACCCAGTACTTC.

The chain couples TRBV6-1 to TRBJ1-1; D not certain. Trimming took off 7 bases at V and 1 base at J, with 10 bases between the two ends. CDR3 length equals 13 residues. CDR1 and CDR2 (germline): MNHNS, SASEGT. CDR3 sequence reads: CASKTQGNTEAFF. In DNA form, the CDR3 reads TGTGCCAGCAAGACACAAGGGAACACTGAAGCTTTCTTT.

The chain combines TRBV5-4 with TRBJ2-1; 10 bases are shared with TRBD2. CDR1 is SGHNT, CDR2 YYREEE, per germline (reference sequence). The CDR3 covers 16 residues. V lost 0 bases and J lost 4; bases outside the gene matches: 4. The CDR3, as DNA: TGTGCCAGCAGCTTGGCCGCTAGCGGGGGATACAATGAGCAGTTCTTC. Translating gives CASSLAASGGYNEQFF.